What follows are 25 T cell receptor beta chains derived from one specimen sequenced in a study of cytomegalovirus exposure and HLA in healthy donors. The PCR contained 60 Vbeta and 13 Jbeta primers. Sequencing was performed with immunoSEQ multiplex PCR; in TCRdb, only in-frame clones are kept and a portion is missing. The sample has roughly 120,000 clones; around 78% are singletons. Material for sequencing was PBMCs. These receptors all stem from a man aged 45-65 years in good health and CMV-seronegative.

The chain links TRBV7-8 to TRBJ2-2; 11 bases agree with TRBD2. The CDR3 is 16 amino acids. Germline V CDR1 and CDR2: SGHVS, FQNEAQ. V gave up 5 bases and J gave up 4 bases; unmatched junction bases: 6. CDR3 protein: CASSPRTSGPTGELFF. Written as DNA, the CDR3 is TGTGCCAGCAGCCCCCGGACTAGCGGGCCCACCGGGGAGCTGTTTTTT.

In its sample, this clone was seen once. J is TRBJ1-1 and V is TRBV27; 10 positions match TRBD1. The germline CDR1 and CDR2 sequences are MNHEY and SMNVEV (reference sequence). V was clipped by 6 bases and J by 7 bases; unmatched bases: 11. The CDR3 contains 15 residues. The CDR3 DNA sequence: TGTGCCAGCAGACCGTCCCGGGACAGGGGCCTTGAAGCTTTCTTT. Protein sequence: CASRPSRDRGLEAFF.

The V call is TRBV30, the J call TRBJ1-1; D unresolved. The germline gives CDR1 GTSNPN, CDR2 SVGIG (reference sequence). The CDR3 spans 12 residues. V gave up 2 bases and J gave up 5 bases, with 9 bases separating them. The chain's CDR3 is CAWSREGTEAFF. CDR3 DNA sequence: TGTGCCTGGAGTCGGGAGGGAACTGAAGCTTTCTTT.

The rearrangement joins TRBV9 to TRBJ1-6, with 10 bases that match TRBD1. This CDR3 spans 15 amino acids. The germline V gene has CDR1 SGDLS and CDR2 YYNGEE. The ends lost 0 bases at V and 9 bases at J; junction bases unmatched: 3. The CDR3 DNA reads as TGTGCCAGCAGCGTAGAGGGACAGGGGAGTTCACCCCTCCACTTT. Translated: CASSVEGQGSSPLHF.

There are many counts of this clone. The chain carries TRBV19 and TRBJ1-1; a weak D match, TRBD1 (5 bases). Deletions cut 3 bases from V and 4 bases from J, with 18 bases between. Germline CDR1 LNHDA, CDR2 SQIVND (reference sequence). The CDR3 runs 16 residues. The CDR3 sequence: CASSMSLETAFTEAFF. In nucleotides, the CDR3 is TGTGCCAGTAGTATGAGTCTTGAGACAGCTTTCACTGAAGCTTTCTTT.

This rearrangement joins TRBV28 to TRBJ2-5, with 8 positions matching TRBD1. This CDR3 region has 14 residues. V was clipped by 4 bases and J by 11 bases; unmatched bases: 12. CDR1 MDHEN and CDR2 SYDVKM come from the germline V gene. In DNA form, the CDR3 reads TGTGCCAGCAGTTCGCCGGGACAGGCTTGGAGTCAGTACTTC. This translates into CASSSPGQAWSQYF.

V is TRBV7-2 and J is TRBJ2-1, with 7 bases fitting TRBD2. CDR3 size: 15 residues. V lost 5 bases, J lost 0 bases, and 4 bases stayed unmatched. Germline CDR1 and CDR2: SGHTA and FQGNSA. CDR3 loop: CASSLSGGSYNEQFF. DNA for the CDR3: TGTGCCAGCAGCCTTTCGGGAGGCTCCTACAATGAGCAGTTCTTC.

There are a few counts of this clone. The chain couples TRBV28 to TRBJ1-3; D might be TRBD1 (6 bases). Germline lookup yields CDR1 MDHEN and CDR2 SYDVKM. The CDR3 contains 14 residues. V was pared by 2 bases and J by 8 bases, with 13 bases between. This chain's CDR3 is CASSLNREGDTIYF. CDR3 bases: TGTGCCAGCAGTTTAAACAGGGAAGGGGACACCATATATTTT.

The table lists this clone with a count of one. This rearrangement joins TRBV5-5 to TRBJ1-6; unclear D gene. This CDR3 spans 14 amino acids. V was trimmed by 0 bases and J by 4 bases, leaving 5 bases between them. Germline lookup yields CDR1 SGHKS and CDR2 YYEKEE (reference sequence). Here the CDR3 DNA reads TGTGCCAGCAGCTTGGATCCGTATAATTCACCCCTCCACTTT. It specifies CASSLDPYNSPLHF.

The rearrangement links TRBV18 to TRBJ1-1, with 8 bases matching TRBD1. The CDR3 covers 16 residues. The germline V gene encodes CDR1 KGHSH and CDR2 LQKENI. Unmatched junction bases numbered 11, after V lost 4 bases and J lost 4 bases. The CDR3 sequence is CASSLSPGGESTEAFF. CDR3 sequence (DNA): TGTGCCAGCTCACTCAGCCCAGGGGGCGAGAGCACTGAAGCTTTCTTT.

The chain couples TRBV5-4 to TRBJ2-1; 8 bases fit TRBD2. Germline CDR1 reads SGHNT; CDR2 reads YYREEE (reference sequence). The ends lost 3 bases at V and 4 bases at J; junction bases unmatched: 9. The CDR3 consists of 16 residues. The CDR3 here is CASSSGGGGPYNEQFF. The CDR3 DNA reads TGTGCCAGCAGCTCGGGTGGCGGGGGGCCTTACAATGAGCAGTTCTTC.

The chain is built from TRBV6-5 and TRBJ1-1; D gene ambiguous. The germline gives CDR1 MNHEY, CDR2 SVGAGI. Trimming removed 7 bases at V and 4 bases at J, with 10 bases between. The CDR3 length is 12 residues. The CDR3 DNA is TGTGCCAGCATGGGCTCGGTCACTGAAGCTTTCTTT. It translates to CASMGSVTEAFF.

J is TRBJ2-5 and V is TRBV11-2; D is perhaps TRBD1 (5 bases). Germline V gives CDR1 SGHAT, CDR2 FQNNGV. The CDR3 loop spans 13 amino acids. Between the trimmed V and J ends, which lost 7 bases and 5 bases, there was a span of 14 bases. CDR3 in amino acids: CASTLRVGETQYF. CDR3 sequence (DNA): TGTGCCAGCACGCTCAGGGTGGGCGAGACCCAGTACTTC.

The genes are TRBV16 and TRBJ2-1; perhaps TRBD1 as D (7 bases). Germline V gene data show CDR1 as KGHSY and CDR2 as FQNENV. Trimming took 3 bases from V and 4 from J, leaving 19 bases between them. The CDR3 sequence is 17 residues long. The CDR3 here is CASSHPRAGGRYNEQFF. CDR3 in DNA: TGTGCCAGCAGCCACCCACGGGCAGGGGGGCGATACAATGAGCAGTTCTTC. Full variable domain (rest looked up from reference TRBV16 and TRBJ2-1): GEEVAQTPKHLVRGEGQKAKLYCAPIKGHSYVFWYQQVLKNEFKFLISFQNENVFDETGMPKERFSAKCLPNSPCSLEIQATKLEDSAVYFCASSHPRAGGRYNEQFFGPGTRLTVL.

In this sample, this clone turned up a few times. This chain connects TRBV28 to TRBJ2-7, with 8 positions matching TRBD1. The CDR3 runs 14 residues. The germline gives CDR1 MDHEN, CDR2 SYDVKM. The V and J ends lost 7 bases and 5 bases, in that order; junction bases with no gene match: 10. The CDR3 nucleotides read TGTGCCAGCAACCACCGGGACAGGTTTCACGAGCAGTACTTC. Translated: CASNHRDRFHEQYF.

The CDR3 loop is CASSFEGGELFF. The CDR3 DNA sequence: TGTGCCAGCAGCTTTGAGGGCGGGGAGCTGTTTTTT. This chain uses TRBV7-9 with TRBJ2-2; D is perhaps TRBD2 (5 bases). The CDR3 consists of 12 residues. V was trimmed by 3 bases and J by 7 bases, leaving 6 bases between them. Germline V gene data show CDR1 as SEHNR and CDR2 as FQNEAQ (reference sequence).

V usage is TRBV13 and J usage is TRBJ2-5; TRBD2 matches at 11 bases. V trimming: 3 bases; J trimming: 2 bases; junction bases outside the gene matches: 14. Germline V gene lookup returns CDR1 PRHDT and CDR2 FYEKMQ (reference sequence). CDR3 length: 19 amino acids. CDR3 coding DNA: TGTGCCAGCAGCTTTAACCTAGCGGGGGGAACGGGGGTACAAGAGACCCAGTACTTC. Protein: CASSFNLAGGTGVQETQYF.

The V gene is TRBV4-1, the J gene TRBJ2-1; D remains ambiguous. Between the trimmed V and J ends, which lost 1 base and 0 bases, there was a span of 10 bases. Germline CDR1 MGHRA, CDR2 YSYEKL. CDR3 length: 16 residues. The DNA for the CDR3 is TGCGCCAGCAGCCAAGTAACAGCACTCTCCTACAATGAGCAGTTCTTC. Protein product: CASSQVTALSYNEQFF.

The CDR3 region has the DNA TGTGCCAGCAGCCCCCCGGGGGGCGGAGGAACTGAAGCTTTCTTT. Amino acids: CASSPPGGGGTEAFF. The V call is TRBV7-2, the J call TRBJ1-1; D perhaps matches TRBD1 (6 bases). V gave up 5 bases and J gave up 5 bases, with 18 bases separating them. The CDR3 sequence is 15 residues long. The germline V gene has CDR1 SGHTA and CDR2 FQGNSA.

In its sample, this clone was seen a few times. V gene TRBV5-5 combines with J gene TRBJ2-3, with 8 bases that match TRBD1. CDR1 SGHKS and CDR2 YYEKEE come from the germline V gene (reference sequence). V shed 4 bases, J shed 5 bases, and the junction held 6 bases outside the gene matches. CDR3 length: 14 residues. CDR3: CASSKDRVQDTQYF. CDR3 nucleotide sequence: TGTGCCAGCAGCAAGGACAGGGTTCAAGATACGCAGTATTTT.

The rearrangement joins TRBV5-1 to TRBJ2-2; TRBD2 matches at 7 bases. The V gene end was trimmed by 4 bases and the J gene end by 0 bases; junction bases not matched to a gene: 3. Germline CDR1 is SGHRS and CDR2 is YFSETQ. The CDR3 sequence is 15 residues long. The DNA of the CDR3 is TGCGCCAGCAGCGCGACTAGCCCGAACACCGGGGAGCTGTTTTTT. Protein: CASSATSPNTGELFF.

In this sample, this clone turned up a few times. The chain uses TRBV5-4 and TRBJ1-1, with 9 bases lining up with TRBD1. Trimming removed 3 bases from V and 4 bases from J; junction bases left unmatched: 4. This CDR3 comprises 14 residues. Germline assignment: CDR1 SGHNT and CDR2 YYREEE (reference sequence). The CDR3: CASSYATGGTEAFF. In nucleotides, the CDR3 is TGTGCCAGCAGCTACGCGACAGGGGGCACTGAAGCTTTCTTT.

This chain uses TRBV7-2 with TRBJ1-3; D uncertain. This CDR3 comprises 18 residues. Trimming stripped 4 bases from V and 0 bases from J, with 19 bases between. Germline CDR1 and CDR2: SGHTA and FQGNSA. The CDR3 sequence is CASSSTELTTSSGNTIYF. The CDR3 DNA reads as TGTGCCAGCAGCTCCACCGAACTGACAACCTCCTCTGGAAACACCATATATTTT.

The gene calls are TRBV2 and TRBJ2-5, with 7 bases aligning to TRBD2. CDR1 SNHLY and CDR2 FYNNEI come from the germline V gene. This CDR3 has 17 residues. With V trimmed by 1 base and J by 3 bases, 11 bases remained unmatched. CDR3 in DNA: TGTGCCAGCAGTGAAGGGACGGGGCGGGGAGGGGAAGAGACCCAGTACTTC. This gives the protein CASSEGTGRGGEETQYF.

CDR3 nucleotides: TGCAGCGTTTCTATGGACAGAAACACAGATACGCAGTATTTT. Protein sequence: CSVSMDRNTDTQYF. The genes are TRBV29-1 and TRBJ2-3, with D perhaps TRBD1 (6 bases). With 5 bases removed from V and 2 bases from J, the gap between germline ends came to 14 bases. Germline V lookup: CDR1 SQVTM, CDR2 ANQGSEA. This CDR3 contains 14 residues.